This TCR beta chain came from a study of Ad26.COV2.S vaccination and SARS-CoV-2 variants. TCRdb keeps only in-frame clones here, not all; method: immunoSEQ multiplex PCR. The table includes around 300,000 clones, approximately 90% detected once. The germline V and J ends were trimmed by 7 bases and 3 bases, with 18 bases remaining between them. CDR3 length: 15 residues. Germline lookup yields CDR1 MNHEY and CDR2 SMNVEV (reference sequence). The sample's treatment: roughly 20 received Ad26.COV2.S at low or high dose, single or two shots; roughly 5 received placebo; per-sample allocation not given. Sampling took place 63 days after the first vaccine or placebo injection.

The sample consisted of peripheral blood, taken in a trial of Ad26.COV2.S vaccine versus placebo. V is TRBV27 and J is TRBJ2-5; TRBD2 is a possible D gene (6 bases). This sequence originates from a person between 18 and 65 years old who received the Ad26.COV2.S COVID-19 vaccine or a placebo. CDR3 DNA: TGTGCCAGCAAAAGAAAGACTAGAGAGGAAGAGACCCAGTACTTC. Its translation: CASKRKTREEETQYF.